This T cell receptor (beta chain) was profiled in a study of blood T cell repertoires in COVID-19. Study details: The study drew acute and convalescent COVID-19 samples from the United States, Italy and Spain. Sources were T cells, B-cell-depleted T cells, or PBMCs; the material itself was cDNA or gDNA.

TCRdb's table, derived via immunoSEQ multiplex PCR, lists solely in-frame clones and lacks some. The data show around 72,000 clones, roughly 80% seen once. The material sequenced was peripheral blood. This TCR came from a woman between 55 and 75 years old with acute or convalescent COVID-19.

The CDR3: CATSDPTPTGPSTDTQYF. The CDR3 bases are TGTGCCACCAGTGACCCTACCCCGACAGGACCTAGCACAGATACGCAGTATTTT. V and J are TRBV24-1 and TRBJ2-3; tentative D call: TRBD1 (6 bases). The germline V and J ends were trimmed by 4 bases and 0 bases, with 19 bases remaining between them. Germline-derived CDR1 and CDR2 are KGHDR and SFDVKD. The CDR3 is made up of 18 amino acids.